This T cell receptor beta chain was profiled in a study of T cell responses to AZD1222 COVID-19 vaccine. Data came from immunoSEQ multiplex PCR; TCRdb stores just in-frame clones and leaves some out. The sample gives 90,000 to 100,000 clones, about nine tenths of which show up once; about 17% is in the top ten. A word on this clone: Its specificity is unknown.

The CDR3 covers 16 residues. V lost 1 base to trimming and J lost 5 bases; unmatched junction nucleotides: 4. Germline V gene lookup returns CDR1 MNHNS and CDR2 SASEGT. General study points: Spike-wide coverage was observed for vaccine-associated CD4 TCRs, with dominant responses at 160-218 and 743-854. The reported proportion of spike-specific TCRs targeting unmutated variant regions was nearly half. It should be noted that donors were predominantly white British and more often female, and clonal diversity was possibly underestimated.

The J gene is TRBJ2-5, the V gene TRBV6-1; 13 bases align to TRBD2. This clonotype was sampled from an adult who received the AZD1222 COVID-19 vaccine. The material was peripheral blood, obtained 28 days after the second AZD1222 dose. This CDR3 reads CASSEGTSGRRETQYF. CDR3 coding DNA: TGTGCCAGCAGTGAAGGGACTAGCGGGAGAAGGGAGACCCAGTACTTC.